The 25 T cell receptor beta chains presented below share a single source sample, sequenced in a study of T cell repertoires in cytomegalovirus infection. TCRdb re-called the reads with MiXCR, one entry per CDR3 protein. The data hold 700,000 to 950,000 distinct CDR3 sequences, with approximately 30% observed a single time. The antigens of these receptors remain unknown. The specimen was cultured CD8+ T cells from PBMCs, collected from culture after CMV antigen stimulation. Source of these receptors: a human donor in good health (CMV status not recorded). Some clones in this sample may be carry-over from other donors' samples.

V usage is TRBV7-9 and J usage is TRBJ1-6; D ambiguous. Germline V gene sequence: CDR1 SEHNR, CDR2 FQNEAQ (reference sequence). The CDR3 sequence is 12 residues long. V lost 3 bases and J 10 bases, leaving 7 bases between the germline ends. CDR3 in DNA: TGTGCCAGCAGCTTCGAGGGCTCACCCCTCCACTTT. This gives the protein CASSFEGSPLHF. The full variable domain, its missing parts supplied by reference TRBV7-9 and TRBJ1-6, is DTGVSQNPRHKITKRGQNVTFRCDPISEHNRLYWYRQTLGQGPEFLTYFQNEAQLEKSRLLSDRFSAERPKGSFSTLEIQRTEQGDSAMYLCASSFEGSPLHFGNGTRLTVT.

A few counts support this clonotype. The chain is built from TRBV12-3 or TRBV12-4 and TRBJ2-2; 8 bases are a match to TRBD2. Trimming removed 3 bases from V and 3 bases from J; junction bases left unmatched: 6. This CDR3 comprises 16 residues. The CDR3 DNA reads TGTGCCAGCAGTTTCACGGCGGGGGGCTACACCGGGGAGCTGTTTTTT. This translates into CASSFTAGGYTGELFF.

The chain has TRBV14 and TRBJ1-2; D gene ambiguous. The V gene lost 1 base and the J gene lost 4 bases, with 13 bases spanning the gap. CDR1 is SGHDN, CDR2 FVKESK, per germline. The CDR3 loop spans 15 amino acids. The CDR3 DNA follows: TGTGCCAGCAGCCAAGGCCAAGTATGGGTCTATGGCTACACCTTC. This gives the protein CASSQGQVWVYGYTF.

This sequence joins TRBV4-3 and TRBJ2-3; TRBD2 is a possible D gene (6 bases). V was shortened by 3 bases and J by 3 bases, with 13 bases between the two germline ends. Germline-derived CDR1 and CDR2 are LGHNA and YSLEER. The CDR3 covers 15 residues. In DNA, the CDR3 is TGCGCCAGCAGCCATGGGTTAGCGGTTACAGATACGCAGTATTTT. Its protein product is CASSHGLAVTDTQYF.

This clonotype was found a few times. V and J are TRBV4-3 and TRBJ2-3; D may be TRBD1 (5 bases). Looked up from germline, CDR1 is LGHNA and CDR2 is YSLEER. CDR3 length: 15 amino acids. The V and J ends lost 2 bases and 2 bases respectively, with 11 bases between them. The DNA for the CDR3 is TGCGCCAGCAGCCAAAGGACAACCGACACAGATACGCAGTATTTT. Translating gives CASSQRTTDTDTQYF.

Only a few counts were recorded for this clonotype. The J gene is TRBJ2-2, the V gene TRBV5-4, with a possible D match to TRBD2 (5 bases). The germline V gene has CDR1 SGHNT and CDR2 YYREEE (reference sequence). V was clipped by 6 bases and J by 6 bases, with 12 bases between them. The CDR3 sequence is 13 residues long. CDR3 DNA sequence: TGTGCCAGCAACCCACTAGGAGCCGGGGAGCTGTTTTTT. Its translation: CASNPLGAGELFF.

This clonotype appeared a single time. The J gene is TRBJ1-4, the V gene TRBV5-1; D might be TRBD1 (5 bases). Germline values: CDR1 SGHRS, CDR2 YFSETQ. Trimming pared 4 bases from V and 3 bases from J, leaving 10 bases between. The CDR3 spans 14 residues. The CDR3 is CASSLRQPNEKLFF. For the CDR3, the DNA is TGCGCCAGCAGCCTCCGACAGCCTAATGAAAAACTGTTTTTT.

This clonotype was detected ten times or more. CDR3 coding DNA: TGTGCCAGCAGCTTGGCAGCAGCACCATTGAACACTGAAGCTTTCTTT. Protein sequence: CASSLAAAPLNTEAFF. The V call is TRBV7-2, the J call TRBJ1-1; D remains ambiguous. This CDR3 is 16 amino acids long. Trimming pared 3 bases from V and 0 bases from J, leaving 14 bases between. Germline V gives CDR1 SGHTA, CDR2 FQGNSA. Drawing the rest from reference TRBV7-2 and TRBJ1-1, the complete variable domain is GAGVSQSPSNKVTEKGKDVELRCDPISGHTALYWYRQSLGQGLEFLIYFQGNSAPDKSGLPSDRFSAERTGGSVSTLTIQRTQQEDSAVYLCASSLAAAPLNTEAFFGQGTRLTVV.

This clonotype has at least ten counts. V is TRBV12-5 and J is TRBJ2-1; 11 bases are a match to TRBD2. CDR1 and CDR2 from the germline V gene are LGHNT and FRNRAP. The CDR3 covers 14 residues. V gave up 9 bases and J gave up 8 bases; unmatched junction bases: 9. The CDR3 region has the DNA TGTGCTAGCTCGGGACTAGCGGCTTGGGATGAGCAGTTCTTC. Protein: CASSGLAAWDEQFF.

This clonotype has more than one count but fewer than ten. This chain joins TRBV9 and TRBJ2-3; D remains unclear. The germline CDR1 and CDR2 sequences are SGDLS and YYNGEE. The V end was cut by 3 bases, the J end by 4 bases, with 9 bases between. The CDR3 consists of 13 residues. In DNA form, the CDR3 reads TGTGCCAGCAGCGCGTCTGAACCAGATACGCAGTATTTT. Protein: CASSASEPDTQYF. The full variable domain, completed using reference TRBV9 and TRBJ2-3, is DSGVTQTPKHLITATGQRVTLRCSPRSGDLSVYWYQQSLDQGLQFLIQYYNGEERAKGNILERFSAQQFPDLHSELNLSSLELGDSALYFCASSASEPDTQYFGPGTRLTVL.

This clonotype was counted a few times. The chain couples TRBV4-1 to TRBJ2-2; D is unclear. In germline, CDR1 is MGHRA, CDR2 YSYEKL. Trimming removed 5 bases at V and 0 bases at J, with 4 bases between. This CDR3 comprises 13 residues. The CDR3 nucleotides read TGCGCCAGCAGCGGGCCGAACACCGGGGAGCTGTTTTTT. Amino acid sequence: CASSGPNTGELFF.

This rearrangement joins TRBV27 to TRBJ2-1; possibly TRBD2 for D (6 bases). CDR1 MNHEY and CDR2 SMNVEV come from the germline V gene (reference sequence). V gave up 5 bases and J gave up 0 bases, with 11 bases separating them. The CDR3 has 15 residues. This CDR3 reads CASSDGGSSYNEQFF. The CDR3 bases are TGTGCCAGCAGTGATGGGGGGAGCTCCTACAATGAGCAGTTCTTC.

This clonotype showed up many times. The chain has TRBV6-5 and TRBJ2-1, with D unresolved. V gave up 3 bases and J gave up 4 bases, with 10 bases separating them. CDR3 size: 14 residues. Germline V gives CDR1 MNHEY, CDR2 SVGAGI. CDR3: CASSYSADYNEQFF. The CDR3 DNA sequence: TGTGCCAGCAGTTATTCGGCAGATTACAATGAGCAGTTCTTC.

This clonotype was seen a handful of times. The genes are TRBV6-2 or TRBV6-3 and TRBJ1-5; TRBD1 aligns across 10 bases. The CDR3 is 17 residues long. CDR1 MNHEY and CDR2 SVGEGT come from the germline V gene. J lost 3 bases, V lost 2 bases, and 7 bases had no gene match. The CDR3 reads CASSYRLGTGDNQPQHF. In DNA form, the CDR3 reads TGTGCCAGCAGTTACCGACTCGGGACAGGGGACAATCAGCCCCAGCATTTT.

V gene TRBV27 combines with J gene TRBJ2-2; D tentatively reads TRBD1 or TRBD2 (5 bases each). The CDR3 contains 12 residues. CDR1 is MNHEY and CDR2 is SMNVEV in the germline V gene (reference sequence). Trimming shortened V by 9 bases and J by 4 bases, and 9 bases separated the two germline ends. CDR3: CASEGITGELFF. DNA of the CDR3: TGTGCCAGTGAGGGGATCACCGGGGAGCTGTTTTTT.

In its sample, this clonotype was seen a few times. The chain is built from TRBV7-9 and TRBJ2-2, with 10 positions matching TRBD1. Germline V CDR1 and CDR2: SEHNR, FQNEAQ (reference sequence). Unmatched junction bases numbered 11, after V lost 5 bases and J lost 5 bases. The CDR3 spans 17 residues. DNA for the CDR3: TGTGCCAGCAGCCCGCCCGGGACAGGGGCGGGGACCGGGGAGCTGTTTTTT. Translating gives CASSPPGTGAGTGELFF. The full variable domain, in which reference TRBV7-9 and TRBJ2-2 provide the parts outside the CDR3, is DTGVSQNPRHKITKRGQNVTFRCDPISEHNRLYWYRQTLGQGPEFLTYFQNEAQLEKSRLLSDRFSAERPKGSFSTLEIQRTEQGDSAMYLCASSPPGTGAGTGELFFGEGSRLTVL.

The genes are TRBV7-8 and TRBJ2-6; D gene ambiguous. V shed 7 bases and J shed 4 bases, with 8 bases lying between them. Germline CDR1 and CDR2: SGHVS and FQNEAQ. The CDR3 covers 13 residues. CDR3 nucleotides: TGTGCCAGCACCCCCCGGGGGGCCAACGTCCTGACTTTC. Translation gives CASTPRGANVLTF.

The chain employs TRBV4-3 and TRBJ1-1; no definite D call. CDR1 is LGHNA, CDR2 YSLEER, per germline. The CDR3 is 15 amino acids. V was shortened by 0 bases and J by 4 bases, with 12 bases between the two germline ends. In nucleotides, the CDR3 is TGCGCCAGCAGCCAAGATCCAGGATCAGGCACTGAAGCTTTCTTT. Its translation is CASSQDPGSGTEAFF.

The gene calls are TRBV6-1 and TRBJ2-7; D might be TRBD2 (7 bases). The CDR3 is 13 residues long. Trimming took off 8 bases at V and 0 bases at J, with 11 bases between the two ends. CDR1 is MNHNS and CDR2 is SASEGT in the germline V gene. CDR3 sequence reads: CASGGGSSYEQYF. The CDR3 DNA reads TGTGCCAGCGGGGGCGGGAGCTCCTACGAGCAGTACTTC.

This clonotype has just a few counts. The chain employs TRBV7-9 and TRBJ1-2; no firm D call. Germline CDR1 is SEHNR and CDR2 is FQNEAQ (reference sequence). CDR3 length: 13 residues. V lost 5 bases and J 7 bases, leaving 14 bases between the germline ends. Here the CDR3 reads CASSEDWTFGYTF. The CDR3 bases are TGTGCCAGCAGCGAAGACTGGACTTTTGGCTACACCTTC. Combining the CDR3 with reference TRBV7-9 and TRBJ1-2 gives the whole variable domain DTGVSQNPRHKITKRGQNVTFRCDPISEHNRLYWYRQTLGQGPEFLTYFQNEAQLEKSRLLSDRFSAERPKGSFSTLEIQRTEQGDSAMYLCASSEDWTFGYTFGSGTRLTVV.

About this clonotype: The junction and the germline gene differ at one end; a read error may be behind it. The V and J genes are TRBV28 and TRBJ2-2; 8 bases fit TRBD2. Germline values: CDR1 MDHEN, CDR2 SYDVKM. The CDR3 runs 17 residues. In nucleotides, the CDR3 is TGTACCAGCAGTTCCGCCTCCGGCGGGGGGCACACCGGGGAGCTGTTTTTT. The encoded protein is CTSSSASGGGHTGELFF.

This clonotype was seen a handful of times. The chain couples TRBV7-6 to TRBJ2-5; D possibly corresponds to TRBD1 (5 bases). V gave up 1 base and J gave up 2 bases, with 20 bases separating them. CDR1 SGHVS and CDR2 FNYEAQ come from the germline V gene. The CDR3 spans 18 residues. Here the CDR3 reads CASSLGPMGPTIQETQYF. The DNA for the CDR3 is TGTGCCAGCAGCTTAGGGCCTATGGGGCCTACAATACAAGAGACCCAGTACTTC.

This chain links TRBV3-1 with TRBJ2-5; 7 positions match TRBD1. The CDR3 has 17 residues. Germline V gene sequence: CDR1 LGHDT, CDR2 YNNKEL (reference sequence). V was pared by 7 bases and J by 0 bases, with 14 bases of the junction left unmatched. CDR3 coding DNA: TGTGCCAGCACCTCATACCCGGGACAGACCTACCAAGAGACCCAGTACTTC. It encodes CASTSYPGQTYQETQYF.

The chain employs TRBV27 and TRBJ2-3; D is undetermined. CDR1 and CDR2 (germline): MNHEY, SMNVEV (reference sequence). There are 13 residues in the CDR3. Trimming shortened V by 9 bases and J by 2 bases, and 12 bases separated the two germline ends. In DNA, the CDR3 is TGTGCCAGTTACGGAGAGATCACAGATACGCAGTATTTT. Protein sequence: CASYGEITDTQYF.

The chain employs TRBV6-6 and TRBJ2-2; 11 bases are shared with TRBD2. The CDR3 totals 16 residues. The germline V gene encodes CDR1 MNHNY and CDR2 SVGAGI (reference sequence). V lost 8 bases, J lost 1 base, and 6 bases stayed unmatched. The CDR3 nucleotides are TGTGCCAGCGATCTGGGACTAGCGGTGAACACCGGGGAGCTGTTTTTT. As protein: CASDLGLAVNTGELFF.